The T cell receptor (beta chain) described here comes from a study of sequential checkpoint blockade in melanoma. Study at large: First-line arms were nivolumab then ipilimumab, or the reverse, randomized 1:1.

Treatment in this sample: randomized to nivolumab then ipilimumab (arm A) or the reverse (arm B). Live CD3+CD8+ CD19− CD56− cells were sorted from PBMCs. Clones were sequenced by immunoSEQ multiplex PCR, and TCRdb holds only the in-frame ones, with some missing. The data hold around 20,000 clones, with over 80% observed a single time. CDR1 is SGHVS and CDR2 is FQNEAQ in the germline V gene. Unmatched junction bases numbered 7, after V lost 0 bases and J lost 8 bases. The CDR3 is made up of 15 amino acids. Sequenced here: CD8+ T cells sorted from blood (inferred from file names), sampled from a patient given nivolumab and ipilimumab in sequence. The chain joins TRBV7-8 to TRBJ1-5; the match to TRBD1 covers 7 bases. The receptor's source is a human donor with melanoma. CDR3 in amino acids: CASSLAPTGMEPQHF. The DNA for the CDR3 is TGTGCCAGCAGCTTAGCCCCGACAGGGATGGAGCCCCAGCATTTT. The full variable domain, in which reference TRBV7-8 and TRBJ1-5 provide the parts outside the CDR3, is GAGVSQSPRYKVAKRGQDVALRCDPISGHVSLFWYQQALGQGPEFLTYFQNEAQLDKSGLPSDRFFAERPEGSVSTLKIQRTQQEDSAVYLCASSLAPTGMEPQHFGDGTRLSIL.